Listed here are 22 T cell receptor beta chains from one sample, sequenced in a study of cytomegalovirus exposure and HLA in healthy donors. Libraries were prepared by immunoSEQ multiplex PCR; TCRdb keeps only in-frame clonotypes and omits some of them. Here the sample spans 130,000 to 150,000 clones, around 90% being singletons. The sequenced sample was PBMCs. These receptors were obtained from a woman aged 18-29 years in good health and CMV-seropositive.

This rearrangement joins TRBV28 to TRBJ2-7, with 8 positions matching TRBD2. V lost 3 bases and J lost 6; bases outside the gene matches: 7. Germline CDR1 reads MDHEN; CDR2 reads SYDVKM. This CDR3 is 14 amino acids long. The CDR3 DNA is TGTGCCAGCAGTTTGACGGGAGGGACTGGCGAGCAGTACTTC. Amino acids: CASSLTGGTGEQYF.

The J gene is TRBJ2-7, the V gene TRBV10-3; 8 bases agree with TRBD2. V was pared by 7 bases and J by 1 base, with 6 bases of the junction left unmatched. Germline assignment: CDR1 ENHRY and CDR2 SYGVKD. CDR3 length equals 14 residues. CDR3 sequence reads: CAIIAAGGSYEQYF. CDR3 sequence (DNA): TGTGCCATCATTGCCGCGGGGGGATCCTACGAGCAGTACTTC.

The V and J genes are TRBV5-8 and TRBJ1-6; D not certain. The germline CDR1 and CDR2 sequences are SGHTS and YDEGEE. Between the trimmed V and J ends, which lost 2 bases and 0 bases, there was a span of 9 bases. The CDR3 loop spans 16 amino acids. CDR3 in amino acids: CASSFGESSYNSPLHF. The CDR3 nucleotides are TGTGCCAGCAGCTTTGGGGAGAGCTCCTATAATTCACCCCTCCACTTT.

This clone showed up just once. V usage is TRBV28 and J usage is TRBJ2-7, with D perhaps TRBD1 (5 bases). Trimming stripped 5 bases from V and 3 bases from J, with 8 bases between. The CDR3 contains 12 residues. Germline CDR1 reads MDHEN; CDR2 reads SYDVKM. CDR3 nucleotides: TGTGCCAGCAGTAGACAGCTCTACGAGCAGTACTTC. It is translated as CASSRQLYEQYF.

This clone was found once. This sequence joins TRBV11-1 and TRBJ2-5; TRBD2 agrees at 10 bases. The trim removed 4 bases at V and 4 bases at J, leaving 9 bases unmatched. The CDR3 has 16 residues. Germline V gene data show CDR1 as SGHAT and CDR2 as FQDESV (reference sequence). CDR3 loop: CASSSRLAGFRETQYF. CDR3 DNA sequence: TGTGCCAGCAGCTCTAGACTAGCGGGCTTCCGAGAGACCCAGTACTTC.

The V call is TRBV5-1, the J call TRBJ2-7, with 8 bases lining up with TRBD1. Germline values: CDR1 SGHRS, CDR2 YFSETQ. The V gene end was trimmed by 0 bases and the J gene end by 2 bases; junction bases not matched to a gene: 4. The CDR3 is made up of 15 amino acids. The DNA for the CDR3 is TGCGCCAGCAGCTTGGGGCCGGGACAGGCCTACGAGCAGTACTTC. It encodes CASSLGPGQAYEQYF.

The J gene is TRBJ1-6, the V gene TRBV5-1; the D is unclear. The germline V gene encodes CDR1 SGHRS and CDR2 YFSETQ. V lost 3 bases and J lost 9, with 10 bases in between. This CDR3 region has 13 residues. CDR3 loop: CASSSGVSSPLHF. For the CDR3, the DNA is TGCGCCAGCAGCTCCGGGGTGAGTTCACCCCTCCACTTT.

This chain links TRBV7-2 with TRBJ2-5; TRBD2 might be the D (5 bases). Germline lookup yields CDR1 SGHTA and CDR2 FQGNSA. This CDR3 contains 13 residues. V lost 6 bases to trimming and J lost 5 bases, with 13 bases between them. The CDR3 DNA sequence: TGTGCCAGCAGTTCTAGCCCGAGGGAGACCCAGTACTTC. This translates into CASSSSPRETQYF.

The V call is TRBV6-4, the J call TRBJ1-2, with 9 bases aligning to TRBD1. The CDR3 totals 14 residues. Germline-derived CDR1 and CDR2 are MRHNA and SNTAGT. V was pared by 6 bases and J by 8 bases, with 10 bases of the junction left unmatched. The CDR3 DNA reads TGTGCCAGCAGCCCGGGACAGGGAGTAGGAGGCTACACCTTC. This translates into CASSPGQGVGGYTF.

The chain joins TRBV2 to TRBJ2-7; 10 nucleotides align to TRBD1. The CDR3 extends over 13 amino acids. V lost 5 bases to trimming and J lost 6 bases; unmatched junction nucleotides: 4. CDR1 SNHLY and CDR2 FYNNEI come from the germline V gene. CDR3 DNA sequence: TGTGCCAGCAGTTCGGGACAGGGGCTCGAGCAGTACTTC. Its translation is CASSSGQGLEQYF.

The J gene is TRBJ2-5, the V gene TRBV27; TRBD2 is a possible D gene (6 bases). The CDR3 spans 14 residues. V dropped 3 bases and J dropped 0 bases, with 8 bases sitting between them. In germline, CDR1 is MNHEY, CDR2 SMNVEV (reference sequence). This CDR3 reads CASSFAGHQETQYF. The CDR3 DNA is TGTGCCAGCAGTTTCGCGGGGCACCAAGAGACCCAGTACTTC.

The gene calls are TRBV21-1 and TRBJ1-3; TRBD1, the table's D call, was not compared with the DNA. TRBV21-1 is a known pseudogene. CDR3 length: 16 residues. CDR3 region: CASSKVPQVGGNTIYF. The CDR3 DNA reads as TGTGCCAGCAGCAAAGTGCCTCAGGTCGGAGGAAACACCATATATTTT.

This chain links TRBV5-6 with TRBJ1-4; 10 positions match TRBD1. This CDR3 comprises 18 residues. CDR1 is SGHDT and CDR2 is YYEEEE in the germline V gene. V was pared by 1 base and J by 8 bases, with 14 bases of the junction left unmatched. The CDR3 DNA reads TGTGCCAGCAGCTTGTTTGGGACAGGGGCCCAGAGAGGCGAAAAACTGTTTTTT. Translation gives CASSLFGTGAQRGEKLFF.

This clone was observed a single time. The gene calls are TRBV5-4 and TRBJ1-4; D is unresolved. V gave up 3 bases and J gave up 3 bases, with 18 bases separating them. The germline V gene has CDR1 SGHNT and CDR2 YYREEE (reference sequence). The CDR3 consists of 17 residues. CDR3 sequence: CASSSLGKGRANEKLFF. The CDR3 DNA reads TGTGCCAGCAGCTCTTTGGGCAAAGGGAGAGCTAATGAAAAACTGTTTTTT.

The rearrangement uses TRBV7-9 and TRBJ2-3; possibly TRBD2 for D (5 bases). Trimming shortened V by 8 bases and J by 2 bases, and 11 bases separated the two germline ends. The CDR3 spans 13 residues. Germline lookup yields CDR1 SEHNR and CDR2 FQNEAQ (reference sequence). CDR3 DNA sequence: TGTGCCAGCTCCCCGGGATTCACAGATACGCAGTATTTT. It translates to CASSPGFTDTQYF.

The chain combines TRBV7-2 with TRBJ2-7, with TRBD2 matching 11 bases. The CDR3 contains 16 residues. V trimming: 6 bases; J trimming: 0 bases; junction bases outside the gene matches: 7. CDR1 SGHTA and CDR2 FQGNSA come from the germline V gene. The CDR3 reads CASRRTSGRVSYEQYF. The CDR3 nucleotides are TGTGCCAGCAGGCGCACTAGCGGGAGAGTCTCCTACGAGCAGTACTTC.

This chain uses TRBV9 with TRBJ1-4; possible D gene TRBD1, 6 bases. The V end was cut by 2 bases, the J end by 0 bases, with 11 bases between. The CDR3 has 16 amino acids. Germline loops: CDR1 SGDLS, CDR2 YYNGEE. CDR3 amino acids: CASSVSGGPTNEKLFF. Written as DNA, the CDR3 is TGTGCCAGCAGCGTGTCCGGGGGGCCAACTAATGAAAAACTGTTTTTT.

The CDR3 reads CASSRSRTRERIGYTDTQYF. In nucleotides, the CDR3 is TGTGCCAGCAGCCGGAGTAGGACAAGGGAAAGGATAGGTTACACAGATACGCAGTATTTT. The chain employs TRBV4-2 and TRBJ2-3, with D possibly being TRBD1 (5 bases). Germline CDR1 LGHNA, CDR2 YNFKEQ. Trimming shortened V by 4 bases and J by 2 bases, and 28 bases separated the two germline ends. This CDR3 is 20 amino acids long.

This chain uses TRBV25-1 with TRBJ2-3, with 8 bases identical to TRBD2. The length of the CDR3 is 14 residues. Looked up from germline, CDR1 is MGHDK and CDR2 is SYGVNS. Trimming cost V 7 bases and J 4 bases; bases outside gene matches: 7. CDR3 sequence reads: CASTPGGGADTQYF. CDR3 nucleotides: TGTGCCAGCACCCCGGGAGGGGGAGCAGATACGCAGTATTTT.

The chain carries TRBV9 and TRBJ2-7; TRBD2 is a possible D gene (5 bases). V lost 0 bases and J 2 bases, leaving 12 bases between the germline ends. The CDR3 covers 15 residues. CDR1 is SGDLS and CDR2 is YYNGEE in the germline V gene. This CDR3 reads CASSVGGLLAYEQYF. DNA of the CDR3: TGTGCCAGCAGCGTAGGTGGACTCTTGGCCTACGAGCAGTACTTC.

The rearrangement uses TRBV2 and TRBJ2-5; 11 positions match TRBD2. The germline V gene encodes CDR1 SNHLY and CDR2 FYNNEI. Unmatched junction bases numbered 2, after V lost 4 bases and J lost 4 bases. CDR3 length: 14 residues. CDR3 DNA sequence: TGTGCCAGCAGTGCTCTAGCGGGAGGAGAGACCCAGTACTTC. Translated, it gives CASSALAGGETQYF.

This chain links TRBV28 with TRBJ1-2; D unclear. The CDR3 loop spans 14 amino acids. The germline V gene encodes CDR1 MDHEN and CDR2 SYDVKM. Trimming took off 4 bases at V and 4 bases at J, with 13 bases between the two ends. CDR3: CASSSSPASYGYTF. The CDR3 coding sequence is TGTGCCAGCAGTTCCTCCCCAGCGAGCTATGGCTACACCTTC.